One sample yielded the 30 T cell receptor beta chains listed below, sequenced in a study of CD8 T cells in Susac syndrome. RNA was extracted with the RNeasy kit, and a quantity of roughly 0.5 to 1 ug was reverse transcribed using random hexamers. Via MiXCR, TCRdb re-called the immunoSEQ multiplex PCR reads, giving one row per CDR3 protein. Found here are some 150,000 distinct CDR3 sequences, approximately 95% of them singletons; the top ten hold 0.14%. The sample was CD4+ T cells from PBMCs. The receptor source for this set is a human donor with Susac syndrome.

The rearrangement joins TRBV5-4 to TRBJ2-2; 8 nucleotides align to TRBD1. CDR3 size: 15 residues. V dropped 4 bases and J dropped 5; count of bases not matched to a gene: 7. The germline gives CDR1 SGHNT, CDR2 YYREEE (reference sequence). The CDR3 spells CASSRTGYGTGELFF. Written as DNA, the CDR3 is TGTGCCAGCAGCCGGACAGGGTACGGGACCGGGGAGCTGTTTTTT.

This CDR3 reads CASSRAGELFF. The CDR3 DNA is TGTGCCAGCAGCCGGGCCGGGGAGCTGTTTTTT. The chain is built from TRBV9 and TRBJ2-2; D is unclear. The CDR3 covers 11 residues. CDR1 and CDR2 (germline): SGDLS, YYNGEE. V lost 4 bases and J lost 6, with 4 bases in between.

The rearrangement uses TRBV9 and TRBJ1-3; no clear D. Germline V lookup: CDR1 SGDLS, CDR2 YYNGEE. The V end was cut by 5 bases, the J end by 0 bases, with 9 bases between. The CDR3 has 14 amino acids. CDR3 sequence: CASSVGSSGNTIYF. In DNA form, the CDR3 reads TGTGCCAGCAGTGTCGGGAGCTCTGGAAACACCATATATTTT.

The chain links TRBV5-1 to TRBJ2-2; D possibly corresponds to TRBD1 (5 bases). The CDR3 covers 14 residues. Trimming left V 6 bases short and J 1 base short, with 10 bases between. Germline V gene sequence: CDR1 SGHRS, CDR2 YFSETQ. CDR3 bases: TGCGCCAGCAAAGCAGGGATGAACACCGGGGAGCTGTTTTTT. This translates into CASKAGMNTGELFF.

The gene calls are TRBV20-1 and TRBJ1-2; 8 nucleotides align to TRBD1. V lost 3 bases, J lost 7 bases, and 10 bases stayed unmatched. The CDR3 sequence is 14 residues long. Germline V CDR1 and CDR2: DFQATT, SNEGSKA (reference sequence). CDR3 bases: TGCAGTGCTAGGCAGGACAGGGCCGGGAGTGGCTACACCTTC. Protein: CSARQDRAGSGYTF.

V is TRBV5-1 and J is TRBJ2-7, with 7 bases aligning to TRBD1. The CDR3 is 16 residues long. Germline-derived CDR1 and CDR2 are SGHRS and YFSETQ. With 4 bases clipped from V and 0 bases from J, the junction kept 10 bases outside the gene matches. This chain's CDR3 is CASSEERDRFSYEQYF. In DNA, the CDR3 is TGCGCCAGCAGCGAAGAACGGGACAGATTCTCCTACGAGCAGTACTTC. The full variable domain, in which reference TRBV5-1 and TRBJ2-7 provide the parts outside the CDR3, is KAGVTQTPRYLIKTRGQQVTLSCSPISGHRSVSWYQQTPGQGLQFLFEYFSETQRNKGNFPGRFSGRQFSNSRSEMNVSTLELGDSALYLCASSEERDRFSYEQYFGPGTRLTVT.

This rearrangement joins TRBV20-1 to TRBJ1-1; 7 nucleotides line up with TRBD1. Germline lookup yields CDR1 DFQATT and CDR2 SNEGSKA (reference sequence). V lost 5 bases, J lost 1 base, and 7 bases stayed unmatched. CDR3 length: 14 amino acids. CDR3 loop: CSAFPGQRNTEAFF. CDR3 nucleotide sequence: TGCAGTGCTTTTCCGGGACAGAGGAACACTGAAGCTTTCTTT.

This clonotype was seen just once. V and J are TRBV2 and TRBJ1-1; no clear D gene. Trimming removed 7 bases from V and 4 bases from J, with 10 bases in between. The CDR3 covers 12 residues. Germline-derived CDR1 and CDR2 are SNHLY and FYNNEI. CDR3 loop: CASNVVTTEAFF. CDR3 in DNA: TGTGCCAGCAATGTGGTCACCACTGAAGCTTTCTTT.

The chain couples TRBV5-1 to TRBJ2-7; D not resolved. Trimming removed 3 bases from V and 2 bases from J, with 12 bases in between. Germline values: CDR1 SGHRS, CDR2 YFSETQ. There are 14 residues in the CDR3. The CDR3 nucleotides are TGCGCCAGCAGCTCGACGGACGGAGCCTACGAGCAGTACTTC. Its protein is CASSSTDGAYEQYF. Combining the CDR3 with reference TRBV5-1 and TRBJ2-7 gives the whole variable domain KAGVTQTPRYLIKTRGQQVTLSCSPISGHRSVSWYQQTPGQGLQFLFEYFSETQRNKGNFPGRFSGRQFSNSRSEMNVSTLELGDSALYLCASSSTDGAYEQYFGPGTRLTVT.

The chain has TRBV23-1 and TRBJ1-2, with no clear D. TRBV23-1 is sorted into the ORF group, with uncertain function. This CDR3 has 15 residues. The V end lost 0 bases, the J end lost 5 bases, and 13 bases lay between the germline ends. The CDR3 region is CASSQSEPGRYGYTF. The CDR3 DNA is TGCGCCAGCAGTCAATCAGAACCCGGGAGGTATGGCTACACCTTC.

The rearrangement links TRBV9 to TRBJ1-2, with a tentative D call TRBD1 (6 bases). The germline gives CDR1 SGDLS, CDR2 YYNGEE. V shed 0 bases and J shed 6 bases, with 12 bases lying between them. CDR3 length equals 14 residues. DNA of the CDR3: TGTGCCAGCAGCGTAGCGGGGGCCCCGAATGGCTACACCTTC. Residues: CASSVAGAPNGYTF. Full variable domain (rest looked up from reference TRBV9 and TRBJ1-2): DSGVTQTPKHLITATGQRVTLRCSPRSGDLSVYWYQQSLDQGLQFLIQYYNGEERAKGNILERFSAQQFPDLHSELNLSSLELGDSALYFCASSVAGAPNGYTFGSGTRLTVV.

The CDR3 bases are TGTGCCTGGAGTCTCAGGGCAGGGGATTGGGGGAATCAGCCCCAGCATTTT. The encoded protein is CAWSLRAGDWGNQPQHF. The gene calls are TRBV30 and TRBJ1-5, with D possibly being TRBD1 (6 bases). Trimming left V 2 bases short and J 4 bases short, with 21 bases between. The germline CDR1 and CDR2 sequences are GTSNPN and SVGIG (reference sequence). The CDR3 runs to 17 residues.

The rearrangement uses TRBV29-1 and TRBJ1-2, with D maybe TRBD1 (6 bases). Germline assignment: CDR1 SQVTM and CDR2 ANQGSEA. CDR3 size: 14 residues. V was cut by 6 bases and J by 2 bases, with 16 bases left in between. DNA for the CDR3: TGCAGCGTCTGGGGGGGCAGAAACAACTATGGCTACACCTTC. It codes for CSVWGGRNNYGYTF.

The chain couples TRBV30 to TRBJ1-2, with TRBD1 as a possible D gene (5 bases). Trimming took off 8 bases at V and 4 bases at J, with 17 bases between the two ends. The germline gives CDR1 GTSNPN, CDR2 SVGIG (reference sequence). The CDR3 length is 13 residues. CDR3 protein: CAQAPGPSYGYTF. DNA for the CDR3: TGTGCCCAAGCCCCGGGACCGAGCTATGGCTACACCTTC.

The chain has TRBV18 and TRBJ1-5; the D is unclear. CDR1 is KGHSH and CDR2 is LQKENI in the germline V gene. The CDR3 runs 13 residues. The ends were cut back, 8 bases at V and 3 bases at J, with 11 bases in the middle. In nucleotides, the CDR3 is TGTGCCAGCGCAGCGACGATCAATCAGCCCCAGCATTTT. Translating it yields CASAATINQPQHF.

V and J are TRBV30 and TRBJ1-1; 11 bases match TRBD1. V dropped 5 bases and J dropped 1; count of bases not matched to a gene: 6. Germline CDR1 reads GTSNPN; CDR2 reads SVGIG (reference sequence). The CDR3 totals 15 residues. CDR3 nucleotide sequence: TGTGCCTGGGAAGGACAGGGGGCTTGGAACACTGAAGCTTTCTTT. Its protein product is CAWEGQGAWNTEAFF.

The J gene is TRBJ1-1, the V gene TRBV30; D gene unclear. Germline V gene lookup returns CDR1 GTSNPN and CDR2 SVGIG (reference sequence). The CDR3 is 13 residues long. Trimming pared 2 bases from V and 1 base from J, leaving 8 bases between. The CDR3 region has the DNA TGTGCCTGGAGTTTTAGGTGGAACACTGAAGCTTTCTTT. It translates to CAWSFRWNTEAFF.

The chain uses TRBV4-1 and TRBJ2-1, with 7 positions matching TRBD2. The CDR3 runs 16 residues. The V gene end was trimmed by 1 base and the J gene end by 4 bases; junction bases not matched to a gene: 7. Germline CDR1 reads MGHRA; CDR2 reads YSYEKL. The CDR3 DNA sequence: TGCGCCAGCAGCCAAGGGGGGGGGATGGGTTACAATGAGCAGTTCTTC. Translation gives CASSQGGGMGYNEQFF.

CDR3 nucleotide sequence: TGTGCCAGCAGCGGACGACAGGGGAGTCAGCCCCAGCATTTT. This codes for CASSGRQGSQPQHF. This rearrangement joins TRBV7-2 to TRBJ1-5, with TRBD1 identical over 8 bases. Germline V lookup: CDR1 SGHTA, CDR2 FQGNSA. The junction had 6 bases not matched to a gene; V was cut back by 5 bases and J by 6 bases. The CDR3 extends over 14 amino acids.

This clonotype showed up just once. The chain joins TRBV12-3 or TRBV12-4 to TRBJ2-5; the D gene could be TRBD1 or TRBD2 (5 bases each). There are 16 residues in the CDR3. Trimming pared 4 bases from V and 5 bases from J, leaving 20 bases between. CDR3 bases: TGTGCCAGCAGTTCCCCCGGGAAGGTCCGGGGCGAGACCCAGTACTTC. Translation: CASSSPGKVRGETQYF.

The gene calls are TRBV20-1 and TRBJ2-3, with TRBD2 identical over 8 bases. The CDR3 contains 13 residues. The germline V gene has CDR1 DFQATT and CDR2 SNEGSKA (reference sequence). V was clipped by 6 bases and J by 1 base; unmatched bases: 3. As DNA, the CDR3 is TGCAGTGCCAAACTAGCGGGCACAGATACGCAGTATTTT. This sequence encodes CSAKLAGTDTQYF.

This clonotype was found once. V gene TRBV12-3 or TRBV12-4 combines with J gene TRBJ2-4; D ambiguous. CDR3 length: 15 residues. Trimming left V 6 bases short and J 1 base short, with 13 bases between. DNA of the CDR3: TGTGCCAGCAGCCTACGAATAGAGGCCAAAAACATTCAGTACTTC. Its protein product is CASSLRIEAKNIQYF.

The rearrangement links TRBV25-1 to TRBJ2-3; D call uncertain. The CDR3 is 18 amino acids. Germline V CDR1 and CDR2: MGHDK, SYGVNS. Deletions cut 6 bases from V and 1 base from J, with 23 bases between. In DNA, the CDR3 is TGTGCCAGCAGCGACGCCCCCCCGACTCCACGGGGCACAGATACGCAGTATTTT. Translated, it gives CASSDAPPTPRGTDTQYF.

The rearrangement links TRBV9 to TRBJ1-4, with TRBD1 identical over 12 bases. This CDR3 has 19 residues. The ends lost 2 bases at V and 0 bases at J; junction bases unmatched: 8. Germline V gene sequence: CDR1 SGDLS, CDR2 YYNGEE. Here the CDR3 DNA reads TGTGCCAGCAGCGTTCGGGACAGGGGGCAGGGAGCAACTAATGAAAAACTGTTTTTT. It yields the protein CASSVRDRGQGATNEKLFF.

The CDR3 DNA reads TGCAGCGTTCTAGCGGGAGTTAAAAACACCGGGGAGCTGTTTTTT. Its protein product is CSVLAGVKNTGELFF. The chain has TRBV29-1 and TRBJ2-2; 10 positions match TRBD2. The V gene's germline CDR1 is SQVTM and CDR2 ANQGSEA. The CDR3 runs 15 residues. V shed 5 bases and J 2 bases; nucleotides not matched to a gene: 5.

CDR3 sequence reads: CASSPRQITNYGYTF. The CDR3 coding sequence is TGTGCCAGCAGCCCCCGACAGATTACTAACTATGGCTACACCTTC. The V call is TRBV9, the J call TRBJ1-2, with TRBD1 as a possible D gene (5 bases). Germline V gene sequence: CDR1 SGDLS, CDR2 YYNGEE. Trimming took off 4 bases at V and 0 bases at J, with 13 bases between the two ends. The CDR3 spans 15 residues. The variable domain in full, completed from reference TRBV9 and TRBJ1-2, reads DSGVTQTPKHLITATGQRVTLRCSPRSGDLSVYWYQQSLDQGLQFLIQYYNGEERAKGNILERFSAQQFPDLHSELNLSSLELGDSALYFCASSPRQITNYGYTFGSGTRLTVV.

The V gene is TRBV24-1, the J gene TRBJ2-7; TRBD1 aligns across 9 bases. V lost 7 bases to trimming and J lost 3 bases; unmatched junction nucleotides: 9. The germline gives CDR1 KGHDR, CDR2 SFDVKD. This CDR3 is 15 amino acids long. The CDR3 nucleotides read TGTGCCACCAGAAGCCGGGACAGGGATCGCTACGAGCAGTACTTC. Translation: CATRSRDRDRYEQYF.

The chain uses TRBV20-1 and TRBJ1-1; the D gene is possibly TRBD1 (5 bases). Per the germline V gene, CDR1 is DFQATT and CDR2 is SNEGSKA (reference sequence). The CDR3 totals 15 residues. V was clipped by 3 bases and J by 1 base, with 15 bases between them. Written as DNA, the CDR3 is TGCAGTGCTAGTATCCCGGGACGGTCGAACACTGAAGCTTTCTTT. Encoded protein: CSASIPGRSNTEAFF.

The chain carries TRBV29-1 and TRBJ1-2; weak D call: TRBD1 (6 bases). V lost 6 bases, J lost 4 bases, and 12 bases lay in between. CDR3 length equals 12 residues. Germline CDR1 SQVTM, CDR2 ANQGSEA. The CDR3 DNA reads TGCAGCGTCAGCAGGGGCGGCTATGGCTACACCTTC. It yields the protein CSVSRGGYGYTF.

This chain connects TRBV10-3 to TRBJ2-2, with 12 bases fitting TRBD2. V shed 11 bases, J shed 4 bases, and the junction held 5 bases outside the gene matches. The germline V gene encodes CDR1 ENHRY and CDR2 SYGVKD. The CDR3 is made up of 14 amino acids. The CDR3 reads CASGLAGSTGELFF. In DNA form, the CDR3 reads TGTGCCTCTGGACTAGCGGGGTCCACCGGGGAGCTGTTTTTT.